This passage covers 19 T cell receptor beta chains from one sample sequenced in a study of blood T cell repertoires in COVID-19. Assay used: immunoSEQ multiplex PCR; TCRdb lists only in-frame clones, some missing. The table records roughly 81,000 clones, roughly 82% of them present only once. The source material was peripheral blood. The receptor set was obtained from a man in his sixties with acute or convalescent COVID-19.

V usage is TRBV28 and J usage is TRBJ2-7; possibly TRBD2 for D (5 bases). Germline V gives CDR1 MDHEN, CDR2 SYDVKM. This CDR3 contains 16 residues. Between the trimmed V and J ends, which lost 2 bases and 0 bases, there was a span of 14 bases. CDR3 nucleotide sequence: TGTGCCAGCAGTTTAAGCGAGCGGACCTACTCCTACGAGCAGTACTTC. It is translated as CASSLSERTYSYEQYF.

This chain links TRBV11-1 with TRBJ1-1; TRBD1 aligns across 9 bases. Losses at the gene ends were 3 bases for V and 5 bases for J; bases not matched to a gene: 7. Germline V CDR1 and CDR2: SGHAT, FQDESV (reference sequence). This CDR3 region has 15 residues. Here the CDR3 reads CASSFRGQGRTEAFF. The CDR3 DNA follows: TGTGCCAGCAGCTTTCGGGGACAGGGAAGGACTGAAGCTTTCTTT.

The genes are TRBV19 and TRBJ1-1; 9 nucleotides agree with TRBD1. In germline, CDR1 is LNHDA, CDR2 SQIVND (reference sequence). The CDR3 is 13 amino acids. The V segment lost 7 bases and the J segment 4 bases; nucleotides outside the gene matches: 4. The CDR3 region is CASTTDRGTEAFF. CDR3 bases: TGTGCCAGTACCACGGACAGGGGCACTGAAGCTTTCTTT.

V gene TRBV3-1 (or the pseudogene TRBV3-2) combines with J gene TRBJ1-1, with a weak D call TRBD1 (5 bases). V gave up 6 bases and J gave up 3 bases, with 14 bases separating them. The CDR3 extends over 14 amino acids. CDR1 and CDR2 (germline): LGHDT, YNNKEL (reference sequence). The CDR3 reads CASSQRQTDTEAFF. In DNA, the CDR3 is TGTGCCAGCAGTCAAAGGCAGACAGACACTGAAGCTTTCTTT.

This clone came up a few times. The chain couples TRBV10-3 to TRBJ2-5, with 12 bases aligning to TRBD2. The CDR3 has 16 amino acids. J was trimmed by 5 bases and V by 0 bases; bases with no gene match: 4. In germline, CDR1 is ENHRY, CDR2 SYGVKD. CDR3 amino acids: CAISESTSGGRETQYF. The CDR3 DNA reads as TGTGCCATCAGTGAGTCGACTAGCGGGGGCCGGGAGACCCAGTACTTC.

J is TRBJ1-2 and V is TRBV7-6; D may be TRBD1 (5 bases). Germline CDR1 SGHVS, CDR2 FNYEAQ. With 0 bases removed from V and 6 bases from J, the gap between germline ends came to 17 bases. CDR3 length equals 16 residues. The CDR3 DNA reads TGTGCCAGCAGCTTAGCCACAGGCCTCTATGGGGATGGCTACACCTTC. This encodes CASSLATGLYGDGYTF.

V is TRBV7-2 and J is TRBJ1-1; D is possibly TRBD1 (5 bases). The CDR3 length is 14 residues. Per germline, CDR1 SGHTA and CDR2 FQGNSA. V was clipped by 2 bases and J by 6 bases, with 13 bases between them. In DNA form, the CDR3 reads TGTGCCAGCAGCTTAATAGGGGATGTCGCTGAAGCTTTCTTT. It codes for CASSLIGDVAEAFF.

V and J are TRBV5-6 and TRBJ1-4, with 9 bases fitting TRBD1. The CDR3 is made up of 15 amino acids. In germline, CDR1 is SGHDT, CDR2 YYEEEE. With 4 bases clipped from V and 7 bases from J, the junction kept 8 bases outside the gene matches. The chain's CDR3 is CASSQRQGGGEKLFF. In DNA form, the CDR3 reads TGTGCCAGCAGCCAGCGACAGGGGGGAGGTGAAAAACTGTTTTTT.

This clone has a handful of counts. The chain has TRBV24-1 and TRBJ2-7, with D tentatively TRBD1 (5 bases). The CDR3 is 13 residues long. The V gene's germline CDR1 is KGHDR and CDR2 SFDVKD. The V gene lost 4 bases and the J gene lost 6 bases, with 12 bases spanning the gap. The CDR3 loop is CATSEGSGREQYF. Here the CDR3 DNA reads TGTGCCACCAGTGAGGGATCAGGGCGCGAGCAGTACTTC.

This clone was picked up one time. This chain links TRBV10-3 with TRBJ2-7, with 9 bases identical to TRBD2. The CDR3 has 15 residues. V gave up 6 bases and J gave up 5 bases; unmatched junction bases: 11. Germline assignment: CDR1 ENHRY and CDR2 SYGVKD. CDR3 region: CAISSSGRENNEQYF. The CDR3 nucleotides are TGTGCCATCAGCAGTAGCGGGAGAGAGAATAACGAGCAGTACTTC.

The V call is TRBV6-5, the J call TRBJ2-7; 7 positions match TRBD2. Germline CDR1 and CDR2: MNHEY and SVGAGI. The V and J ends lost 6 bases and 7 bases, in that order; junction bases with no gene match: 18. This CDR3 contains 16 residues. CDR3 residues: CASSYTHRLASGEQYF. The CDR3 nucleotides read TGTGCCAGCAGCTACACCCATCGACTAGCCAGTGGGGAGCAGTACTTC.

The rearrangement joins TRBV9 to TRBJ2-1; TRBD2 is a possible D gene (5 bases). The V gene lost 4 bases and the J gene lost 7 bases, with 12 bases spanning the gap. CDR3 length: 13 residues. Germline V gives CDR1 SGDLS, CDR2 YYNGEE. The CDR3 DNA follows: TGTGCCAGCAGCCCCCCATCGGGGAATGAGCAGTTCTTC. Its protein product is CASSPPSGNEQFF.

The J gene is TRBJ2-2, the V gene TRBV6-6, with a possible D match to TRBD1 (5 bases). The V end was cut by 6 bases, the J end by 2 bases, with 13 bases between. Per the germline V gene, CDR1 is MNHNY and CDR2 is SVGAGI (reference sequence). This CDR3 spans 15 amino acids. The CDR3 region has the DNA TGTGCCAGCAGCCCCTGGGGCCCTAACACCGGGGAGCTGTTTTTT. This gives the protein CASSPWGPNTGELFF.

The chain combines TRBV9 with TRBJ1-1, with 10 bases lining up with TRBD1. This CDR3 contains 16 residues. After removal of 4 bases from V and 4 bases from J, the junction contained 10 bases not matched to a gene. Germline lookup yields CDR1 SGDLS and CDR2 YYNGEE. The CDR3 region has the DNA TGTGCCAGCAGCTCCGGGACAGGGGCCCAGTTCACTGAAGCTTTCTTT. Its translation is CASSSGTGAQFTEAFF.

This chain joins TRBV19 and TRBJ1-6, with D perhaps matching TRBD1 (5 bases). The CDR3 has 14 residues. Germline V CDR1 and CDR2: LNHDA, SQIVND (reference sequence). Trimming left V 8 bases short and J 7 bases short, with 15 bases between. The CDR3 loop reads CASGSGEGNSPLHF. The CDR3 DNA reads TGTGCCAGTGGCTCGGGGGAGGGCAATTCACCCCTCCACTTT.

The gene calls are TRBV18 and TRBJ1-1; D remains ambiguous. This CDR3 has 13 residues. Looked up from germline, CDR1 is KGHSH and CDR2 is LQKENI. Deletions cut 0 bases from V and 3 bases from J, with 5 bases between. Here the CDR3 DNA reads TGTGCCAGCTCACCACCCGTCTACACTGAAGCTTTCTTT. Amino acids: CASSPPVYTEAFF.

The V gene is TRBV11-2, the J gene TRBJ2-1; TRBD2 agrees at 11 bases. CDR3 length: 18 amino acids. Germline-derived CDR1 and CDR2 are SGHAT and FQNNGV. V trimming: 4 bases; J trimming: 1 base; junction bases outside the gene matches: 9. The CDR3 bases are TGTGCCAGCAGCTCCCATACGACTAGCGGGGTATCCTACAATGAGCAGTTCTTC. Protein sequence: CASSSHTTSGVSYNEQFF.

V gene TRBV11-2 combines with J gene TRBJ1-2; D not certain. CDR1 is SGHAT, CDR2 FQNNGV, per germline. There are 14 residues in the CDR3. Trimming left V 1 base short and J 9 bases short, with 15 bases between. In DNA, the CDR3 is TGTGCCAGCAGCTTAGTCGGGATTATGAGGCGCTACACCTTC. This translates into CASSLVGIMRRYTF.

The chain employs TRBV19 and TRBJ1-6; no reliable D call. Per germline, CDR1 LNHDA and CDR2 SQIVND (reference sequence). There are 14 residues in the CDR3. The germline V and J ends were trimmed by 5 bases and 4 bases, with 9 bases remaining between them. DNA for the CDR3: TGTGCCAGTAGTGCGGATCCTTATAATTCACCCCTCCACTTT. It translates to CASSADPYNSPLHF. The full variable domain, rest sourced from reference TRBV19 and TRBJ1-6, is DGGITQSPKYLFRKEGQNVTLSCEQNLNHDAMYWYRQDPGQGLRLIYYSQIVNDFQKGDIAEGYSVSREKKESFPLTVTSAQKNPTAFYLCASSADPYNSPLHFGNGTRLTVT.